The entry below gives a single T cell receptor beta chain sequence along with its context. The count of this clone is one. Its antigen target is currently unknown. Per-nucleotide qualities are absent, and no much larger clonotype sits a single base away. Genomic DNA was extracted from sorted cells with the Quick-DNA Microprep Kit. Amplification of TCRbeta DNA was done with the immunoSEQ hsTCRbeta kit, following the protocol from the manufacturer. TCRbeta libraries were sequenced on an Illumina MiSeq instrument. As for the authors' bioinformatics: Removing out-of-frame sequences left 2,204,828 distinct TCRbeta sequences, an average of about 70,000 per individual. Two values were used to score each individual: the count of some 150 previously reported CMV-associated TCRbeta sequences and the total count of productive distinct TCRbeta sequences. A beta-binomial model was reimplemented in Python, and scikit-learn random forests with default parameters were trained on data from the US cohort. Classifier performance on the Belgian cohort was summarized as median AUC with percentile confidence intervals calculated over 10,000 bootstrap iterations. TCRdb's version of the immuneACCESS table is confined to in-frame rearrangements and falls short of the full clone set. An unresolved V gene accounts for under half of the shortfall where checked; the remainder is of unknown origin. V, J and clone size are taken as reported in that table, and D and trimming were inferred from the DNA itself. The sample table contains some 35,000 clones; only one count was recorded for around 80% of them. 5.3% of the sample is taken by the ten largest.

A FACSAria II was used to sort memory CD4+ T cells, defined as single viable CD3+CD4+CD8-CD45RO+ cells. CMV serostatus was determined with a Roche Elecsys assay detecting serum IgG against CMV pp150, pp28, p38 and p52. After the samples were thawed, total CD4+ T cells were enriched through positive selection using CD4 magnetic microbeads. Samples originated from another study that specifically interrogated the CD4+ T cell memory repertoire. Peripheral blood mononuclear cells were isolated and cryopreserved according to standard operating procedures, and serum was stored at -80 degrees C. The staining relied on CD3-PerCP (BW264/56), CD4-APC (RPA-T4), CD45RO-PE (UCHT1) and CD8-Pacific Orange (3B5) antibodies, and Sytox blue was used to exclude non-viable cells. This sample was included in a study of memory CD4+ T cells and cytomegalovirus serostatus (dated by TCRdb to between 2018 and 2021). About the study as a whole: The cohort comprised 33 healthy Belgian adults, 9 CMV seropositive and some 25 CMV seronegative. CD4+ memory TCRbeta repertoires of a Belgian cohort with known cytomegalovirus serostatus were sequenced in order to replicate a published TCR-based CMV serostatus classifier. Study-wide findings and limitations: The results were interpreted as suggesting that the CMV-associated TCR signature is largely present in the CD4+ memory repertoire. On the Belgian cohort, the classifier built on the original framework reached a median bootstrapped AUC of around 0.95, with a 95% CI of 0.76-1.00. Of 164 previously reported CMV-associated TCRbeta sequences, 67 appeared in the CD4+ memory repertoires, each in one to five individuals. CMV serostatus prediction reached a median bootstrapped AUC of 0.95 with the original framework and 0.91 with a US-trained random forest. Only CD4+CD45RO+ memory cells were sequenced, in contrast to the original study, which included naive and memory CD4+ and CD8+ populations.

Relative to germline, V is 0 bases shorter and J is 0 bases shorter, with 8 bases between their ends. Counted from cysteine to phenylalanine, this CDR3 has 16 amino acids. The DNA shown is the 48-base CDR3, in frame from base 1. CDR1 and CDR2 (KGHSH, LQKENI) derive from the germline V gene. This receptor chain uses TRBV18 and TRBJ1-4, with an unclear D gene assignment. The material sequenced was memory CD4+ T cells from blood. The receptor was derived from an adult in good health and CMV-seropositive. At the DNA level, the sequence is TGTGCCAGCTCACCACCGTCGGTTTCAACTAATGAAAAACTGTTTTTT. Its product reads: CASSPPSVSTNEKLFF.